This T cell receptor (beta chain) was identified during a study of cytomegalovirus exposure and HLA in healthy donors. The V gene end was trimmed by 6 bases and the J gene end by 8 bases; junction bases not matched to a gene: 9. CDR3 length equals 15 residues. In germline, CDR1 is LNHDA, CDR2 SQIVND (reference sequence). The primer mix had 60 Vbeta and 13 Jbeta primers. Produced via immunoSEQ multiplex PCR; TCRdb's table is partial and in-frame only. The profile covers 250,000 to 350,000 clones, with just over 70% appearing a single time and under 3% taken by the ten largest. Findings of the study overall: The classifier was said to identify cytomegalovirus status with high specificity and sensitivity. Earlier analysis yielded a pattern in which most TCR beta V segments were productive about 90% or about 30% of the time.

This clone has a single count. Its antigen remains unknown. The receptor comes from a female donor in good health and CMV-seronegative. The chain is built from TRBV19 and TRBJ2-2; 10 nucleotides align to TRBD1. The sequencing input was PBMCs. DNA of the CDR3: TGTGCCAGTAGCTTCCGGACAGGGGGAGCAGGGGAGCTGTTTTTT. Its translation: CASSFRTGGAGELFF.